What follows is one TCR beta chain and its context. What this receptor recognizes is not known. No base qualities exist here, and no much larger clone lies one base off it. The data are from a study of sequential checkpoint blockade in melanoma (dated by TCRdb to about 2019). Context from the whole study: Patients were randomized 1:1 to first-line nivolumab followed by ipilimumab (arm A) or ipilimumab followed by nivolumab (arm B). Maintenance nivolumab came after both trial sequences. Broad study findings and their caveats: Larger, independent patient cohorts are needed to validate the response-prediction model that combines TCR metrics and mutation burden.

This specimen's treatment or condition label, interpreted: randomized to nivolumab then ipilimumab (arm A) or the reverse (arm B). None of the trial patients had been given prior DNA-damaging chemotherapy. Live CD3+CD8+ cells negative for CD19 and CD56 were sorted from thawed PBMCs on a FACS Aria II flow cytometer. CheckMate 064, a randomized, open-label phase II trial of sequential checkpoint blockade, was the source of the samples, all of which came from patients with melanoma. Leukapheresis was used to collect peripheral blood mononuclear cells, which were then purified with Ficoll-Paque and frozen in human serum with roughly 9% DMSO. Purity of sorted blood CD3+CD8+ cells was verified at >98% immediately after sorting, followed by DNA extraction. The immunoSEQ Assay was used to immunosequence TCRbeta CDR3 regions from genomic DNA. Genomic DNA was amplified by bias-controlled multiplex PCR before high-throughput sequencing. Regarding the original processing steps: To quantify the absolute abundance of each unique TCRbeta CDR3 region, the sequences were collapsed and filtered. Clonality, defined as 1 minus Pielou's evenness, was calculated using only productive rearrangements. A previously published method was used to identify clones whose frequencies were significantly greater in on-treatment samples than in baseline samples. The table was pulled from immuneACCESS by TCRdb, which kept in-frame rearrangements only. Such tables lose some clones; where checked, under half of the loss comes from unresolved V genes, and the rest has no known cause. D and trimming come from the DNA, and the V and J calls and clone size come from that table. The sample yields tens of thousands of clones; approximately 85% were counted once. The top ten clonotypes cover about 5.5% of the sample.

The receptor comes from a human donor with melanoma. The material was CD8+ T cells sorted from blood (inferred from file names), obtained from a patient given nivolumab and ipilimumab in sequence.

The CDR3 reads as follows: CASSFAPGTSTDTQYF. The DNA is TGTGCCAGCAGTTTTGCCCCCGGGACTAGCACAGATACGCAGTATTTT. The chain is encoded by TRBV27 joined to TRBJ2-3; TRBD2 is possibly the D segment (6 matching bases). V gives up 3 bases and J gives up 0 bases, and the segment between their germline ends measures 13 bases. Including the terminal cysteine and phenylalanine, the CDR3 comprises 16 residues. CDR3 DNA only is kept here, 48 bases in frame from base 1. The germline V gene (reference sequence) provides CDR1 MNHEY and CDR2 SMNVEV.